The 17 T cell receptor beta chains presented below share a single source sample, sequenced in a study of tumor and adjacent non-tumor tissue in lung cancer. This sample's RNA came from whole unsorted tissue. A modified ARM-PCR protocol with three rounds of nested PCR amplified TCRbeta. TCRdb re-called the multiplex PCR reads through MiXCR, storing one row per CDR3 protein. The data contain some 74,000 distinct CDR3 sequences, roughly two thirds of them singletons. Sample: lung tumor tissue. These receptors originate from a woman aged 40-49 years with non-small cell lung cancer.

This rearrangement joins TRBV5-1 to TRBJ1-5; TRBD1 aligns across 7 bases. Germline CDR1 reads SGHRS; CDR2 reads YFSETQ. The CDR3 is 15 residues long. CDR3 DNA: TGCACCAACAGCTTGAGCGGACAGGTTAATCAGCCCCAGCATTTT. This translates into CTNSLSGQVNQPQHF.

With respect to this clonotype: Because the CDR3 is missing its conserved closing phenylalanine or tryptophan, this is likely a read error. The limits of the CDR3 on the DNA are not certain, so only TCRdb's listed CDR3 is given. V gene TRBV11-2 combines with J gene TRBJ2-5; the table's TRBD2 call for D was not verified on the DNA. Including both end residues, the CDR3 is 15 amino acids long. Germline V lookup: CDR1 SGHAT, CDR2 FQNNGV. CDR3 sequence: CASIISGGAWETQYS.

A single count supports this clonotype. Relative to the germline gene, one junction end is altered; a read error may explain this. The chain carries TRBV20-1 and TRBJ1-6; a weak D match, TRBD1 (5 bases). Germline V gene sequence: CDR1 DFQATT, CDR2 SNEGSKA (reference sequence). CDR3 length equals 14 residues. Here the CDR3 DNA reads TGCAATGCTAGAGATTTAGGGGCGCATTCACCCCTCCACTTT. Its translation: CNARDLGAHSPLHF.

Comments on this clonotype: Compared with germline, one end of the junction differs, possibly owing to a read error. The chain combines TRBV6-5 with TRBJ2-2; the D gene is possibly TRBD2 (5 bases). This CDR3 spans 14 amino acids. The germline CDR1 and CDR2 sequences are MNHEY and SVGAGI. CDR3: CASRLPPNTGELLF. The CDR3 nucleotides read TGTGCCAGCAGACTACCTCCGAACACCGGGGAGCTGCTTTTT.

About this clonotype itself: One junction end disagrees with the germline gene, perhaps due to a read error. This chain uses TRBV11-2 with TRBJ2-7; 7 bases line up with TRBD1. CDR3 length: 14 amino acids. Germline V gene sequence: CDR1 SGHAT, CDR2 FQNNGV. In nucleotides, the CDR3 is TGTGCCAGCAGATTACAGGGGATAGAGGACGAGCACTACTTC. Translating it yields CASRLQGIEDEHYF.

A word on this clonotype: The junction shows a germline mismatch at one end, possibly a read error. The chain is built from TRBV28 and TRBJ2-7; D might be TRBD1 (6 bases). This CDR3 has 15 residues. The V gene's germline CDR1 is MDHEN and CDR2 SYDVKM. The CDR3: CASSGGHSTSYERCF. As DNA, the CDR3 is TGTGCCAGCAGTGGGGGACACTCCACCTCCTACGAGCGGTGCTTC.

The sample holds many counts of this clonotype. The rearrangement links TRBV24-1 to TRBJ2-5; maybe TRBD1 (6 bases). This CDR3 has 13 amino acids. CDR1 is KGHDR and CDR2 is SFDVKD in the germline V gene. V lost 3 bases and J lost 3, with 7 bases in between. Here the CDR3 reads CATSDGTKETQYF. The CDR3 DNA sequence: TGTGCCACCAGTGATGGGACAAAAGAGACCCAGTACTTC.

Remarks on this clonotype: One end of the junction varies from germline; a read error may be responsible. The chain combines TRBV11-2 with TRBJ2-7, with 8 bases matching TRBD1. The CDR3 consists of 12 residues. Germline-derived CDR1 and CDR2 are SGHAT and FQNNGV. CDR3 sequence (DNA): TGTGCCAGCAGCCGGACAGGGTTCGGACAGTATTTC. Its translation is CASSRTGFGQYF.

This clonotype was counted at least ten times. The V call is TRBV6-5, the J call TRBJ1-6, with 7 bases identical to TRBD1. The germline gives CDR1 MNHEY, CDR2 SVGAGI. This CDR3 is built from 15 residues. The ends lost 3 bases at V and 6 bases at J; junction bases unmatched: 5. This chain's CDR3 is CASSYTTGSNSPLHF. In nucleotides, the CDR3 is TGTGCCAGCAGTTATACGACAGGGTCTAATTCACCCCTCCACTTT.

A remark on this clonotype: One junction end disagrees with the germline gene, perhaps due to a read error. The genes are TRBV11-2 and TRBJ2-1; the match to TRBD2 covers 10 bases. The CDR3 contains 17 residues. CDR1 is SGHAT and CDR2 is FQNNGV in the germline V gene. The CDR3 region is CASSKRSSGSSYYEQFF. For the CDR3, the DNA is TGTGCCAGCAGTAAAAGGTCTAGCGGGAGCTCCTACTATGAGCAGTTCTTC.

This clonotype was counted a single time. The CDR3 is CASSKSGNYNEQFF. The CDR3 DNA is TGCGCCAGCAGTAAGAGTGGGAACTACAATGAGCAGTTCTTC. This sequence joins TRBV10-1 and TRBJ2-1; no clear D. The CDR3 loop spans 14 amino acids. CDR1 is WNHNN and CDR2 is SYGVQD in the germline V gene (reference sequence). Trimming shortened V by 5 bases and J by 3 bases, and 11 bases separated the two germline ends.

There are a few counts of this clonotype. One end of the junction fails to match germline, which may point to a read error. The CDR3, as DNA: TGTACCAGTAGCTTAGAAGGGTCAGGGCGGGATACGCAGTATTTT. As protein: CTSSLEGSGRDTQYF. The chain carries TRBV11-2 and TRBJ2-3, with D possibly TRBD1 on 5 matching bases. CDR1 SGHAT and CDR2 FQNNGV come from the germline V gene. This CDR3 comprises 15 residues.

For this clonotype: This CDR3 is missing its conserved last phenylalanine or tryptophan, likely due to a read error. This chain uses TRBV5-1 with TRBJ2-1; possible D gene TRBD2, 6 bases. This CDR3 is 17 amino acids long. The germline CDR1 and CDR2 sequences are SGHRS and YFSETQ. With 4 bases removed from V and 3 bases from J, the gap between germline ends came to 20 bases. This CDR3 reads CASSPRTNGRGYNEQFI. The CDR3 bases are TGCGCCAGCAGCCCCAGGACTAACGGGCGTGGCTACAATGAGCAGTTCATC.

In regard to this clonotype: The CDR3 end shows no conserved phenylalanine or tryptophan, and so a read error is likely. Here the CDR3 DNA reads TGTGCCAGCAGTCACAGGGCGGGCGGGGAGCTGTTTTCT. Its protein product is CASSHRAGGELFS. V usage is TRBV6-1 and J usage is TRBJ2-2; tentatively, D is TRBD1 (6 bases). The CDR3 is 13 residues long. The germline V gene has CDR1 MNHNS and CDR2 SASEGT. The V gene lost 5 bases and the J gene lost 7 bases, with 11 bases spanning the gap.

Remarks on this clonotype: A junction boundary mismatches the germline segment, possibly from a read error. The chain recombines TRBV11-2 with TRBJ2-2, with D possibly matching TRBD2 (5 bases). Germline V gene data show CDR1 as SGHAT and CDR2 as FQNNGV. This CDR3 contains 15 residues. The CDR3 sequence: CTSSFRQMETGELLF. CDR3 coding DNA: TGTACCAGCAGCTTTAGGCAGATGGAAACCGGGGAGCTGTTATTT.

This clonotype was detected ten times or more. This CDR3 reads CASSRGRGGETQYF. DNA of the CDR3: TGTGCCAGCAGTCGAGGGAGAGGTGGGGAGACCCAGTACTTC. This chain joins TRBV6-5 and TRBJ2-5, with D possibly TRBD2 on 5 matching bases. Trimming removed 5 bases at V and 5 bases at J, with 15 bases between. Germline V gives CDR1 MNHEY, CDR2 SVGAGI. CDR3 length: 14 residues.

To note about this clonotype: At one boundary the junction diverges from the germline segment, which might be a read error. V gene TRBV30 combines with J gene TRBJ1-6; D not certain. The germline V gene has CDR1 GTSNPN and CDR2 SVGIG (reference sequence). The CDR3 is 13 residues long. The CDR3 here is CAWSEWRVSPLHF. The CDR3 bases are TGTGCCTGGAGTGAATGGAGAGTTTCACCCCTTCACTTT.